This record covers a single T cell receptor (beta chain). In the authors' methods: Estimation of nucleated cell counts was performed using reference gene primer amplification. Data came from immunoSEQ multiplex PCR; TCRdb stores just in-frame clones and leaves some out. V, J and clone size are those of that table, while D and trimming were read from the DNA. The top ten clones hold 3.5% to 4.5% of a sample with about 200,000 clones, around 85% of them seen once. This entry belongs to a study of blood T cell repertoires in COVID-19. This receptor was identified in a woman aged 35 to 49 with acute COVID-19. Material: PBMCs or T cells enriched from blood (not recorded which).

CDR3 loop: CASSPAAPAYEQYF. The CDR3 nucleotides read TGTGCCAGCTCACCAGCGGCTCCTGCCTACGAGCAGTACTTC. The chain has TRBV18 and TRBJ2-7; no clear D gene. With 2 bases removed from V and 2 bases from J, the gap between germline ends came to 10 bases. Germline CDR1 is KGHSH and CDR2 is LQKENI. CDR3 length: 14 amino acids.